This T cell receptor beta chain derives from a study of T cells in Graves' hyperthyroidism and ophthalmopathy. This clonotype has ten or more counts. A single base separates this from a much larger clone, so it may be a read error. What was amplified from RNA transcripts were TCR beta CDR3 regions. TCR CDR3 underwent first-round RT-PCR with the HTBI primer set. MiXCR, run by TCRdb on the multiplex PCR reads, gives a single entry per CDR3 protein. The top ten hold around a quarter of the sample, which has around 34,000 distinct CDR3 sequences, 40% to 65% seen once. Germline V gene lookup returns CDR1 DFQATT and CDR2 SNEGSKA (reference sequence). The CDR3 covers 13 residues.

This TCR derives from a woman aged 35 to 49 with Graves' ophthalmopathy. Sample: blood. This chain uses TRBV20-1 with TRBJ2-7; 7 bases map to TRBD2. CDR3 sequence reads: CGARRAGAYEQYF. CDR3 coding DNA: TGCGGTGCTAGGCGGGCGGGGGCCTACGAGCAGTACTTC.